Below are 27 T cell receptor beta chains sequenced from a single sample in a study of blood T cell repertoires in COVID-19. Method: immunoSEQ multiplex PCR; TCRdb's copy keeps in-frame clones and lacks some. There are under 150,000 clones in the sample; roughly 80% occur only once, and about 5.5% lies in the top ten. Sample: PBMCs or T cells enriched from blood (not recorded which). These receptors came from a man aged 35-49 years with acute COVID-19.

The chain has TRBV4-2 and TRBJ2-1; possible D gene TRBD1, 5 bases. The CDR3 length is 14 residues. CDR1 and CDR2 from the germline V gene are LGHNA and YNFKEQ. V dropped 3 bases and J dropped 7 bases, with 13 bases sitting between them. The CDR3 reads CASSHVGPENEQFF. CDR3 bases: TGTGCCAGCAGCCATGTGGGGCCAGAGAATGAGCAGTTCTTC.

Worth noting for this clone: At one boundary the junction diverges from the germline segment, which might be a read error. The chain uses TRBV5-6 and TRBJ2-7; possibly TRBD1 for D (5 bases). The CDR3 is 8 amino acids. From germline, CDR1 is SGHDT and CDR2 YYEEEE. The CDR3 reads CASSMDTF. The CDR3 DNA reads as TGTGCCAGCAGCATGGACACCTTC. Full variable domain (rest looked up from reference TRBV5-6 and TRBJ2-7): DAGVTQSPTHLIKTRGQQVTLRCSPKSGHDTVSWYQQALGQGPQFIFQYYEEEERQRGNFPDRFSGHQFPNYSSELNVNALLLGDSALYLCASSMDTFGPGTRLTVT.

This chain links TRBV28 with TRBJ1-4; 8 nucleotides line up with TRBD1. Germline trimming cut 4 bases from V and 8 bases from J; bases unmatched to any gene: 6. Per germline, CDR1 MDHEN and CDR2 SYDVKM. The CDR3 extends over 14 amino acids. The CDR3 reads CASSSNRGKEKLFF. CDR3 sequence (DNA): TGTGCCAGCAGTTCTAACAGGGGGAAGGAAAAACTGTTTTTT.

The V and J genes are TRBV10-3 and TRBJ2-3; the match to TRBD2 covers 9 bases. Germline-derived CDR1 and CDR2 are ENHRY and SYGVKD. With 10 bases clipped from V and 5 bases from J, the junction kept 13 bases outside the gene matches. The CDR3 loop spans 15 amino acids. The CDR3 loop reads CATRGEAGGGDTQYF. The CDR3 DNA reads TGTGCCACCCGGGGCGAAGCGGGGGGCGGAGATACGCAGTATTTT.

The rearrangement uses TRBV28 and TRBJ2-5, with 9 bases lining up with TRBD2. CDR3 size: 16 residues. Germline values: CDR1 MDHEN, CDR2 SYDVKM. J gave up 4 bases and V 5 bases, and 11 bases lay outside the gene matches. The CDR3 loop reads CASSGPSGAEGETQYF. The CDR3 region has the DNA TGTGCCAGCAGTGGTCCTAGCGGGGCGGAGGGAGAGACCCAGTACTTC.

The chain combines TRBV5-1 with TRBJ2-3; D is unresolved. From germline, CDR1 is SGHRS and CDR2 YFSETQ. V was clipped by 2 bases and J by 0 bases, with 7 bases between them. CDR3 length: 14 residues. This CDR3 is CASSFTDSTDTQYF. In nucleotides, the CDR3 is TGCGCCAGCAGCTTCACAGATAGCACAGATACGCAGTATTTT.

CDR3 DNA sequence: TGTGCCAGTAGTACGGACAGGGTCAGCCAGCCCCAGCATTTT. Translated: CASSTDRVSQPQHF. This chain uses TRBV19 with TRBJ1-5; 8 bases are shared with TRBD1. Losses at the gene ends were 4 bases for V and 7 bases for J; bases not matched to a gene: 6. There are 14 residues in the CDR3. Germline CDR1 and CDR2: LNHDA and SQIVND (reference sequence).

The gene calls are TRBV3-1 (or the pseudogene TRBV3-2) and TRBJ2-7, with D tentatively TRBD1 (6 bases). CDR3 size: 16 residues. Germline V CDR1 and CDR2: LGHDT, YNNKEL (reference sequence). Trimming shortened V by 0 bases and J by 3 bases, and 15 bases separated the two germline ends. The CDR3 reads CASSQEVPGQSYEQYF. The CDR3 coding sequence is TGTGCCAGCAGCCAAGAGGTACCAGGACAGAGCTACGAGCAGTACTTC.

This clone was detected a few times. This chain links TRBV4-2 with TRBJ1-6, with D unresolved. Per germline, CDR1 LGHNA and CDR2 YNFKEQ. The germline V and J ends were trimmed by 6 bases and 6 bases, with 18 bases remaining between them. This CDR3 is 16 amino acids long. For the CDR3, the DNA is TGTGCCAGCAGACTCGTTGAGACGGAGGCTAATTCACCCCTCCACTTT. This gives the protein CASRLVETEANSPLHF.

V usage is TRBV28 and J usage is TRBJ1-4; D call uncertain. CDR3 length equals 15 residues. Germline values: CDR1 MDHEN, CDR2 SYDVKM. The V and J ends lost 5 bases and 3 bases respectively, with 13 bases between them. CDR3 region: CASSPLFRANEKLFF. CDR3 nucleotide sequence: TGTGCCAGCAGTCCCCTATTTAGAGCTAATGAAAAACTGTTTTTT.

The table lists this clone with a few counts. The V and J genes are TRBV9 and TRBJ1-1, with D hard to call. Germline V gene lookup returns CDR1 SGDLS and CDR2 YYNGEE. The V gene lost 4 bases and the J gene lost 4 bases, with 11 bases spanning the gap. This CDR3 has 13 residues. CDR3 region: CASSINTGTEAFF. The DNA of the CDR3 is TGTGCCAGCAGCATTAACACGGGCACTGAAGCTTTCTTT.

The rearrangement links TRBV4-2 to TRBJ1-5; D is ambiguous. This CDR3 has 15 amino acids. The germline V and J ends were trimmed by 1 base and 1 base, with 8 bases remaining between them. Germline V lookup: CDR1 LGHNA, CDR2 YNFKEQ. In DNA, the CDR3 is TGTGCCAGCAGCCAAGTATTGCTAAGCAATCAGCCCCAGCATTTT. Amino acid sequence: CASSQVLLSNQPQHF.

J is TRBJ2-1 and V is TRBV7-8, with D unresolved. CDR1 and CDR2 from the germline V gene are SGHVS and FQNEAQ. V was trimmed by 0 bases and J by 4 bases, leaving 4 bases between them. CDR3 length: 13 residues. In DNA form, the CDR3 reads TGTGCCAGCAGCTTAGCGCGGTACAATGAGCAGTTCTTC. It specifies CASSLARYNEQFF. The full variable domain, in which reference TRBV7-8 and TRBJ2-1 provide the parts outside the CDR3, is GAGVSQSPRYKVAKRGQDVALRCDPISGHVSLFWYQQALGQGPEFLTYFQNEAQLDKSGLPSDRFFAERPEGSVSTLKIQRTQQEDSAVYLCASSLARYNEQFFGPGTRLTVL.

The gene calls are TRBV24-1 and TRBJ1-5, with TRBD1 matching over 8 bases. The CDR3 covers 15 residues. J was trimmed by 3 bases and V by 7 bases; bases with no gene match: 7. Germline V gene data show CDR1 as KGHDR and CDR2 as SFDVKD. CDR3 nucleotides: TGTGCCACCAGGGAAGGACAGGGTGACAATCAGCCCCAGCATTTT. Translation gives CATREGQGDNQPQHF.

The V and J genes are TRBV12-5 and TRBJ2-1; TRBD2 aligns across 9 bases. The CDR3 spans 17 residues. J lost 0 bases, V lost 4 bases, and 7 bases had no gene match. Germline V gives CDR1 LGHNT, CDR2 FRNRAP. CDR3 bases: TGTGCTAGTGGTTCACCCGCGGGGGGGAGCTCCTACAATGAGCAGTTCTTC. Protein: CASGSPAGGSSYNEQFF.

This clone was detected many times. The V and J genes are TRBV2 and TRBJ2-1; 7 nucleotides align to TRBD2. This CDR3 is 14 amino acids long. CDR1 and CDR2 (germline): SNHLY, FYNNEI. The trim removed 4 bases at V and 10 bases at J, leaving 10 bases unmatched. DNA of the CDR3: TGTGCCAGCAGTGTAGCGGGCGGGGGAGGCGAGCAGTTCTTC. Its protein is CASSVAGGGGEQFF.

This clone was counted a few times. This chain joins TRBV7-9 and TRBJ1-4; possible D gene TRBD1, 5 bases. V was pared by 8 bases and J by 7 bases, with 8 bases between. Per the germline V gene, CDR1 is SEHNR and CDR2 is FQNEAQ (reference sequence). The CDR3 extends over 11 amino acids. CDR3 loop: CASGTGEKLFF. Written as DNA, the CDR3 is TGTGCCAGCGGCACAGGTGAAAAACTGTTTTTT.

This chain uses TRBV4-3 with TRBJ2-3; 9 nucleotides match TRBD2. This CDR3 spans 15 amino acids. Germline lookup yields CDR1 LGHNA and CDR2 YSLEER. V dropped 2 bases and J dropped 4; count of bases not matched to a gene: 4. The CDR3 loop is CASSQQGTSSDTQYF. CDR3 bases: TGCGCCAGCAGCCAACAGGGGACTAGCTCAGATACGCAGTATTTT.

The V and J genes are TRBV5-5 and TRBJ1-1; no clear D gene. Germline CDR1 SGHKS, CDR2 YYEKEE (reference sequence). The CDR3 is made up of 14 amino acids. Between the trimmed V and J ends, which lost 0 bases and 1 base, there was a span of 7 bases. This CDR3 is CASSLAGKNTEAFF. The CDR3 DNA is TGTGCCAGCAGCTTGGCCGGGAAGAACACTGAAGCTTTCTTT.

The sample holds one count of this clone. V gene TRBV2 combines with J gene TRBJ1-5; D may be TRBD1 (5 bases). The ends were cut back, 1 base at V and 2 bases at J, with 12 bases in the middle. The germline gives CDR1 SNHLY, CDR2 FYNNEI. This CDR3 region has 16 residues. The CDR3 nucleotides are TGTGCCAGCAGTGAAGGGCAGGGCGGCCGCAATCAGCCCCAGCATTTT. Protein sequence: CASSEGQGGRNQPQHF.

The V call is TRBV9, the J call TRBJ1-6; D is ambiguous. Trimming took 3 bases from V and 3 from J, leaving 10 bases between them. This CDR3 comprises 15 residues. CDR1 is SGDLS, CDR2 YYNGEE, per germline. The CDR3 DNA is TGTGCCAGCAGCGGGCGGGATCACTATAATTCACCCCTCCACTTT. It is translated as CASSGRDHYNSPLHF. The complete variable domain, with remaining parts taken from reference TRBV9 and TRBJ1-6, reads DSGVTQTPKHLITATGQRVTLRCSPRSGDLSVYWYQQSLDQGLQFLIQYYNGEERAKGNILERFSAQQFPDLHSELNLSSLELGDSALYFCASSGRDHYNSPLHFGNGTRLTVT.

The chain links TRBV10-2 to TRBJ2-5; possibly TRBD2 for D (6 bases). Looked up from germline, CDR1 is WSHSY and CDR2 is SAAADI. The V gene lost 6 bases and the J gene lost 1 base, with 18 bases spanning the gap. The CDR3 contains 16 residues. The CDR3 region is CASSGSVAGPQETQYF. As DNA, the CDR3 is TGCGCCAGCAGCGGGTCCGTTGCGGGGCCCCAAGAGACCCAGTACTTC.

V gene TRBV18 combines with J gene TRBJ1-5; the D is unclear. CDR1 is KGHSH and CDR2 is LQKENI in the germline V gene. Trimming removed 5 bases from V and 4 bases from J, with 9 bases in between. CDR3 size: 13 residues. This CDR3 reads CASSVDGNQPQHF. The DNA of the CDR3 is TGTGCCAGCTCAGTCGACGGGAATCAGCCCCAGCATTTT.

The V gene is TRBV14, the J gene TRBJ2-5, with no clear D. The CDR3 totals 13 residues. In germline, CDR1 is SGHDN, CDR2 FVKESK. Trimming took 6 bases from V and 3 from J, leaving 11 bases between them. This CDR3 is CASSPGFEETQYF. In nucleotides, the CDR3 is TGTGCCAGCAGTCCAGGCTTCGAAGAGACCCAGTACTTC.

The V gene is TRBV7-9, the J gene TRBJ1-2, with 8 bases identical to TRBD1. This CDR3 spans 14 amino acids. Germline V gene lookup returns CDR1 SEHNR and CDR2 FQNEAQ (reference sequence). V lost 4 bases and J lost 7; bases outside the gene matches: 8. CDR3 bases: TGTGCCAGCAGCTCAGGGGGCGCTAAGGGTGGCTACACCTTC. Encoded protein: CASSSGGAKGGYTF. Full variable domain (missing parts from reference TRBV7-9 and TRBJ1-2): DTGVSQNPRHKITKRGQNVTFRCDPISEHNRLYWYRQTLGQGPEFLTYFQNEAQLEKSRLLSDRFSAERPKGSFSTLEIQRTEQGDSAMYLCASSSGGAKGGYTFGSGTRLTVV.

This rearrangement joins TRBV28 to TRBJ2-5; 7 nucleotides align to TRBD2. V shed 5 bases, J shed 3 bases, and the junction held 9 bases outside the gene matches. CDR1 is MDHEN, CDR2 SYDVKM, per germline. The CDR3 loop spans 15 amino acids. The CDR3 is CASSLLATEEETQYF. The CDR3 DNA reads TGTGCCAGCAGTCTACTAGCGACAGAAGAAGAGACCCAGTACTTC.

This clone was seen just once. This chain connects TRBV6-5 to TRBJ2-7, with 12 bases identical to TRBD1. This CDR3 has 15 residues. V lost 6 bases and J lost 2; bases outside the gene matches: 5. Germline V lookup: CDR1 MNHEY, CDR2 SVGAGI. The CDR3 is CASRRDRGPTYEQYF. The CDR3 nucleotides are TGTGCCAGCAGACGGGACAGGGGGCCTACCTACGAGCAGTACTTC.